This TCR beta chain was sequenced during a study of Tregs in tolerant kidney transplant recipients (dated 2019 in TCRdb). Turning to the overall study: Before combined kidney and bone marrow transplantation, this study identified donor-specific regulatory T cells using TCRbeta sequencing and then followed those same cells after transplant. The investigation overall reported the following: Expanding Tregs with activated donor B cells appeared to identify the most biologically relevant and donor-specific TCRbeta repertoire. Biological reproducibility was not examined directly, but technical replication error appeared to be minimal. Donor-specific Treg expansion exceeded global Treg expansion in tolerant patients, suggesting antigen-driven rather than nonspecific expansion. For some patients, the PCR primers changed as time went on, which meant samples from those patients could not be compared with one another at the nucleotide level. The study was constrained by small patient numbers, and validation of the findings is required in larger populations and under other immunosuppression protocols.

CDR1 is given as MNHEY and CDR2 as SMNVEV, both from the germline V gene (reference sequence). V and J are truncated by 4 bases and 2 bases respectively, leaving an intervening sequence of 12 bases. From the cysteine up to the phenylalanine, the CDR3 has a length of 14 residues. Just the 42-base CDR3 DNA is kept, in frame starting at base 1. Related donors were used in the transplants with nonmyeloablative bone marrow transplantation, and mixed chimerism was transient in the human trials. Thawed PBMCs were FACS-sorted into unstimulated Tregs (CD4+CD25+CD127-), CD4+ non-Tregs (CD4+CD25-), CD4 cells and CD8 cells. The patients were a few recipients of combined kidney and bone marrow transplants from the ITN036ST trial, and samples were available only for these trial subjects. Healthy control blood was processed by Ficoll density gradient to PBMCs and cryopreserved; patient PBMCs were collected before and after transplant.

In the case of this clone: No antigen is known for it. Base qualities were left out, and no much larger clone turns up one base away.

For TCRbeta CDR3 sequencing, genomic DNA from the sorted cells was extracted using the QIAGEN DNeasy Blood and Tissue Kit. Through immunoSEQ, high-throughput TCRbeta CDR3 sequencing was done commercially, including PCR amplification with internal controls and bias correction. On the authors' methods: Unique productive TCRbeta sequences were defined by CDR3 nucleotide sequence where primers matched, and otherwise by CDR3 amino acid sequence together with Vbeta and Jbeta genes. To correct for sorting error, sequences found in more than one sorted population at a frequency ratio of 2:1 or less were discarded, and the remaining shared sequences were assigned to the population with the higher frequency. Donor-reactive sequences were defined as at least 5-fold expanded in CFSE-low cells versus unstimulated cells, with frequency of at least 0.01% in CFSE-low cells. Jensen-Shannon divergence calculated on the top 100 TCRbeta sequences ranked by frequency was used to measure repertoire divergence. For samples with multiple sequencing runs, sorting error was corrected in each run separately before the runs were combined. Imported from immuneACCESS, the table was reduced by TCRdb to in-frame sequences with V and J called. These copies leave out some clones; in studies compared against another copy, an unresolved V gene accounts for under half, and the cause of the remainder is not known. From that table come the V and J calls and clone size; the DNA was used to work out D and trimming. This sample lists 45,000 to 55,000 clones; over 80% were detected once. Around 15% of the sample is held by the ten biggest clonotypes.

The sequence joins TRBV27 to TRBJ2-7; 6 matching bases give a weak D call of TRBD2. The receptor was derived from a human patient who received a combined kidney and bone marrow transplant. After a transplant, some of the T cells may come from the graft donor. This specimen consisted of CD8+ T cells from blood (PBMCs), obtained 24 months after the transplant. The base sequence is TGTGCCAGCAGTTGGGGGGTCGGGCCCTACGAGCAGTACTTC. The encoded protein is CASSWGVGPYEQYF.